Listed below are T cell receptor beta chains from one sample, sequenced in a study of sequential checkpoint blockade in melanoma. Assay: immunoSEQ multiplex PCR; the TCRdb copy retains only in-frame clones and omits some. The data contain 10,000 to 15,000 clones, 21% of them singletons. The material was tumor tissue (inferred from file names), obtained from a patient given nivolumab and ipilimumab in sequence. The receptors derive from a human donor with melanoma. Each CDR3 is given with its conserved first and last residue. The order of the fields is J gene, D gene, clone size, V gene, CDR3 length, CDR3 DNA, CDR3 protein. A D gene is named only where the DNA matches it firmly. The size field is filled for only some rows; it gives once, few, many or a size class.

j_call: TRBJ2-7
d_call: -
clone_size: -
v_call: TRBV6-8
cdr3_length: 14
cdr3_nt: TGTGCCAGCACCCCCGGACGGAACTCCTACGAGCAGTACTTC
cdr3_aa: CASTPGRNSYEQYF

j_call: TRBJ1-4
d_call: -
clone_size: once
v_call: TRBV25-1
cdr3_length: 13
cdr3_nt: TGTGCCAGCAGATCGACCGCTAATGAAAAACTGTTTTTT
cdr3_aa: CASRSTANEKLFF

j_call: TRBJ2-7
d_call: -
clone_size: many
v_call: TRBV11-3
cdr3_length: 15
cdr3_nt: TGTGCCAGCAGCCACCCACTAGATGGGAATTACGAGCAGTACTTC
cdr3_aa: CASSHPLDGNYEQYF

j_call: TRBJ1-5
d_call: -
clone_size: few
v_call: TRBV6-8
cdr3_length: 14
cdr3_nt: TGTGCCAGCAGTTACTCGTGGAGCTACGAGCCCCAGCATTTT
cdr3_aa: CASSYSWSYEPQHF

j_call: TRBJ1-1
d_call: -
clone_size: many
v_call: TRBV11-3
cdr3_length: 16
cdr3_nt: TGTGCCAGCAGCTTGGCCGGCGGATTAATGAACACTGAAGCTTTCTTT
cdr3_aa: CASSLAGGLMNTEAFF

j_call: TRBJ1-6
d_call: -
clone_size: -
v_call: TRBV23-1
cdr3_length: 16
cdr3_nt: TGCGCCAGCACCGTCGGAAGGGGTCCGCCCCATTCACCCCTCCACTTT
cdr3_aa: CASTVGRGPPHSPLHF

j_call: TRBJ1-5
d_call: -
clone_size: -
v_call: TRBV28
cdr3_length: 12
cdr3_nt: TGTGCCAGTCCAGGGAGCAATCAGCCCCAGCATTTT
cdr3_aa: CASPGSNQPQHF

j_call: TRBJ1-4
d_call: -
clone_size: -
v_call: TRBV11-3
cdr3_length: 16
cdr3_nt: TGTGCCAGCAGCTTAATTTTGGGAGCAACTAATGAAAAACTGTTTTTT
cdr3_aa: CASSLILGATNEKLFF

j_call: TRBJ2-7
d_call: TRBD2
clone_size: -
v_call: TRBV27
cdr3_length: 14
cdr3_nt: TGTGCCAGCAGTTGGGGGACTAGCGGGTACGAGCAGTACTTC
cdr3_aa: CASSWGTSGYEQYF

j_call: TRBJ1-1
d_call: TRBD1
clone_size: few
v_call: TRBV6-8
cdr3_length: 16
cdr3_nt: TGTGCCAGCACCACACTACCGGGACAGGGGGCTACTGAAGCTTTCTTT
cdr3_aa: CASTTLPGQGATEAFF

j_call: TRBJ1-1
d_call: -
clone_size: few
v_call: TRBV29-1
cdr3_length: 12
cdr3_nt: TGCAGCGTGCCCGTGGGGATCACTGAAGCTTTCTTT
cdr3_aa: CSVPVGITEAFF

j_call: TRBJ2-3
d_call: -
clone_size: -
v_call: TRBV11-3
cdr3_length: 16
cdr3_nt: TGTGCCAGCAGCTTAAATTCAGGGGACCGGGCAGATACGCAGTATTTT
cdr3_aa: CASSLNSGDRADTQYF

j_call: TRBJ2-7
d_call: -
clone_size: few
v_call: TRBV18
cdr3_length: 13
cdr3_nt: TGTGCCAGCTCAATGACTCCAGTCGGCGAGCAGTACTTC
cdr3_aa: CASSMTPVGEQYF

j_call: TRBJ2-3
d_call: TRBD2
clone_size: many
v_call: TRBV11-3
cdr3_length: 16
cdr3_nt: TGTGCCAGCAGCGACCCAATAGCGGGAGCCACAGATACGCAGTATTTT
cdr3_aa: CASSDPIAGATDTQYF

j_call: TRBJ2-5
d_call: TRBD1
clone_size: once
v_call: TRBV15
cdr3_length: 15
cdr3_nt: TGTGCCACCAGCAGAGGAGACAGGGGGAGAGAGACCCAGTACTTC
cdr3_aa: CATSRGDRGRETQYF

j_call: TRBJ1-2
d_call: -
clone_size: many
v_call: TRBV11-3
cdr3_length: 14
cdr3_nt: TGTGCCAGCAGCCCTCTAGGCGGGGGGTTTGGCTACACCTTC
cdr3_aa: CASSPLGGGFGYTF

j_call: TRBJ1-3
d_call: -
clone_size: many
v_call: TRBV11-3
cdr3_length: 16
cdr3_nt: TGTGCCAGCAGCTTAGAAATGTATACCTCTGGAAACACCATATATTTT
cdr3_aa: CASSLEMYTSGNTIYF

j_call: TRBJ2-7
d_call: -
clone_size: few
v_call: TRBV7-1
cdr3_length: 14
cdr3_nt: TGTGCCAGCAGCTTGGGTGAAACTACCTACGAGCAGTACTTC
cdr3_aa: CASSLGETTYEQYF

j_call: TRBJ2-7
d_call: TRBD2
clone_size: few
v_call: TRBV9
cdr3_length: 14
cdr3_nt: TGTGCCAGCAGCGTAGGACTAGCGCCCTACGAGCAGTACTTC
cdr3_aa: CASSVGLAPYEQYF

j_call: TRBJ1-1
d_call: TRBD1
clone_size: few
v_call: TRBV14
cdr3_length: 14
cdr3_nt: TGTGCCAGCAGCCATGGCACAGGGGGCGGTGAAGCTTTCTTT
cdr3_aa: CASSHGTGGGEAFF

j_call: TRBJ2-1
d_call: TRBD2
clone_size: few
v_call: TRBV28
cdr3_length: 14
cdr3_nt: TGTGCCAGCAGTTTTGGACTAGCGGGCAATGAGCAGTTCTTC
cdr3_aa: CASSFGLAGNEQFF

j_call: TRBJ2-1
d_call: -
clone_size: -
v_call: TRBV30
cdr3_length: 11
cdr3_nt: TGTGCCCTTCAGGAAGGGAATGAGCAGTTCTTC
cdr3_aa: CALQEGNEQFF

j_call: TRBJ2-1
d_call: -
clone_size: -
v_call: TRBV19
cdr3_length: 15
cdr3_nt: TGTGCCAGTAGCGCCCTCCGAGACTGGTACAATGAGCAGTTCTTC
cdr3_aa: CASSALRDWYNEQFF

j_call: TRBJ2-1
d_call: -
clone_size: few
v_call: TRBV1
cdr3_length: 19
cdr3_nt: TGCGCCAGCAGCCAAGGCATACCCACTAGCGGGGGATCCTACAATGAGCAGTTCTTC
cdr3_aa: CASSQGIPTSGGSYNEQFF

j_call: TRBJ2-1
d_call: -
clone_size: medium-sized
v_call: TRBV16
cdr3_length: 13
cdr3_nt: TGTGCCAGCAGCCAATCGAACCAGAATGAGCAGTTCTTC
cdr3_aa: CASSQSNQNEQFF

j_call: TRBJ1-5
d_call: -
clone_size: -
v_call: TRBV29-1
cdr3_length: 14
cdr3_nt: TGCAGCGTCACTTATTTCCGGGGAGAGCAGCCCCAGCATTTT
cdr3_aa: CSVTYFRGEQPQHF

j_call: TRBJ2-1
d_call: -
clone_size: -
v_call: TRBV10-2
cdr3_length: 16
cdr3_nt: TGCGCCAGCACGTCGGAAGGATACTACTCCTACAATGAGCAGTTCTTC
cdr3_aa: CASTSEGYYSYNEQFF

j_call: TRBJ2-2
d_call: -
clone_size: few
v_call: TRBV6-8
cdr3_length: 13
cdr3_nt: TGTGCCATCAGGCCAGGGGCTACCGGGGAGCTGTTTTTT
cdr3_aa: CAIRPGATGELFF

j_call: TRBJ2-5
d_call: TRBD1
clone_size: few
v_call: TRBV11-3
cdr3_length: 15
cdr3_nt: TGTGCCAGCAGCTTAAGGACAGGGTACCAAGAGACCCAGTACTTC
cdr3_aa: CASSLRTGYQETQYF

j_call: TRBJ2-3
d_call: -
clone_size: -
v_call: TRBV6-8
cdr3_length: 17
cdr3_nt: TGTGCCAGCAGCTATATGGAGGACCCAACCTCCACAGATACGCAGTATTTT
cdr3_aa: CASSYMEDPTSTDTQYF

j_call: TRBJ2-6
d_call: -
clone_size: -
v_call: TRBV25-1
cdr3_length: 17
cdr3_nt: TGTGCCAGCAGTGACCAGACCTTAACCTCTGGGGCCAACGTCCTGACTTTC
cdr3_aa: CASSDQTLTSGANVLTF

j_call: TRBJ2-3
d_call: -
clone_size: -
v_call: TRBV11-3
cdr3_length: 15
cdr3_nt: TGTGCCAGCAGCTTCGGGGCGGGCTACACAGATACGCAGTATTTT
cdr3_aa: CASSFGAGYTDTQYF

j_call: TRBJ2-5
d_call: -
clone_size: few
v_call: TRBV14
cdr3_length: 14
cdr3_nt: TGTGCCAGCAGCCAAACAGGGCTGGGGGTCCCCCAGTACTTC
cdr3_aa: CASSQTGLGVPQYF

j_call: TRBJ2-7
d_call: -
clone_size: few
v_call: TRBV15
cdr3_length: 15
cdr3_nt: TGTGCCACCAGGGACGGAGGTAGTCTCCTGGACGAGCAGTACTTC
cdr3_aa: CATRDGGSLLDEQYF

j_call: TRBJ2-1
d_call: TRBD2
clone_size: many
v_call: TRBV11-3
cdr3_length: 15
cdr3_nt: TGTGCCAGCAGCTTATTTAGCGGGGGGGCGTATGAGCAGTTCTTC
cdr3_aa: CASSLFSGGAYEQFF

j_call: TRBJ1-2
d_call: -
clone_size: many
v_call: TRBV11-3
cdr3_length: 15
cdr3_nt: TGTGCCAGCAGCCCCGGACACCCTGCTTCCTATGGCTACACCTTC
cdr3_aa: CASSPGHPASYGYTF

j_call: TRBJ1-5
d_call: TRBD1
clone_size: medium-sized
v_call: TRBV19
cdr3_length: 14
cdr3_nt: TGTGCCAGTACCACACAGGGGGTAAATCAGCCCCAGCATTTT
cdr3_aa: CASTTQGVNQPQHF

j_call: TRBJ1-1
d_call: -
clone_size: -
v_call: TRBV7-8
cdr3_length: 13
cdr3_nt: TGTGCCAGCAGCCCGCTTGGGGGTGCTGAAGCTTTCTTT
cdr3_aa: CASSPLGGAEAFF

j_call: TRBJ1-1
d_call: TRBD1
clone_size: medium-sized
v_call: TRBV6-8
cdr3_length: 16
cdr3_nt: TGTGCCAGCAGTCATGACTCCGGGACAGGGCGGTTTGGAGCTTTCTTT
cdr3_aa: CASSHDSGTGRFGAFF

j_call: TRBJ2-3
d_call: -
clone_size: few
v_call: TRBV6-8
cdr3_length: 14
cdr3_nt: TGTGCCAGCAGTTACTCGACCGGCACAGATACGCAGTATTTT
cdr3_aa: CASSYSTGTDTQYF

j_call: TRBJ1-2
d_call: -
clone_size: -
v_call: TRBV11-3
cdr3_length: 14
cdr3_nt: TGTGCCAGCAGCTTATCCCGCGACGGCTATGGCTACACCTTC
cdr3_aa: CASSLSRDGYGYTF

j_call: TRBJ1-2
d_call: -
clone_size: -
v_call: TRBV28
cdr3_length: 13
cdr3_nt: TGTGCCAGCAGGATTGACGGAGTCTATGGCTACACCTTC
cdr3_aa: CASRIDGVYGYTF

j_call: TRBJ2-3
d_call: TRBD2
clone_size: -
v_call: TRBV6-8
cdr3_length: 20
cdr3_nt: TGTGCCAGCAGTTACTCGGGGGGAGGGCCCGTTATAGCTAGCACAGATACGCAGTATTTT
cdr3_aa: CASSYSGGGPVIASTDTQYF

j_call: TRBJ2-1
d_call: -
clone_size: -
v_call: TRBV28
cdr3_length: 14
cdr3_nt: TGTGCCAGCACCTCAGGAGGAGATGACAATGAGCAGTTCTTC
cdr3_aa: CASTSGGDDNEQFF

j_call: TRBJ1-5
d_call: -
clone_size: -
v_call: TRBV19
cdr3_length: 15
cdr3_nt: TGTGCCACTCGGTGGGGTTCCTTAAGCAATCAGCCCCAGCATTTT
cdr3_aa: CATRWGSLSNQPQHF

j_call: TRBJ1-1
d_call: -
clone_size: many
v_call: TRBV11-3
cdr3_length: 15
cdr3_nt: TGTGCCAGCAGCTTGGGATGGGGCGTGAATACTGAAGCTTTCTTT
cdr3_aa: CASSLGWGVNTEAFF

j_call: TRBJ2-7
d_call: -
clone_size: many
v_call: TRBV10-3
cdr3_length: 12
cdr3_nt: TGTGCCATCAGTGAGCCCCCGTATGAGCAGTACTTC
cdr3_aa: CAISEPPYEQYF

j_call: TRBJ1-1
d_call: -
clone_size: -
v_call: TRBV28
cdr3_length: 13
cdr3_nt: TGTGCCAGCAGTCCTGCAGGTGGGAATCAAGCTTTCTTT
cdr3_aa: CASSPAGGNQAFF

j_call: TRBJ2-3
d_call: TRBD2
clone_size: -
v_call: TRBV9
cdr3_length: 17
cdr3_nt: TGTGCCAGCAGCGTAGAGGCTAGCGGGGGGCGGGTAGATACGCAGTATTTT
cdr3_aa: CASSVEASGGRVDTQYF

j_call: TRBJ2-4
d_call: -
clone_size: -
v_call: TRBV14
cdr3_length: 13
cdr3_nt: TGTGCCAGCAGCCAACAGGCGGAAAACATTCAGTACTTC
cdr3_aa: CASSQQAENIQYF

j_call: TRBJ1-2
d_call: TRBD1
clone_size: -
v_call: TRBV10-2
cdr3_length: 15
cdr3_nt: TGCGCCAGCAGTGGTGACAGGGGACGCTTCTATGGCTACACCTTC
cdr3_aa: CASSGDRGRFYGYTF

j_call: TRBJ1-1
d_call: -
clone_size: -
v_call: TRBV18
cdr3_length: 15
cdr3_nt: TGTGCCAGCTCAACCGAGGGACATAAGAACACTGAAGCTTTCTTT
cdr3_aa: CASSTEGHKNTEAFF

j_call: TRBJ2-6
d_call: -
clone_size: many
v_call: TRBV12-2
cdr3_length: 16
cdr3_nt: TGTGCCGTTAGCGGCGGCTCTTACTCTGGGGCCAACGTCCTGACTTTC
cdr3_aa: CAVSGGSYSGANVLTF

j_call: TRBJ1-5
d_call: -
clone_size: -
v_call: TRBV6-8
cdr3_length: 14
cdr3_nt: TGTGCCAGCAGTACAATTGGGGCCGGCGAACTCCAGCATTTT
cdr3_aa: CASSTIGAGELQHF

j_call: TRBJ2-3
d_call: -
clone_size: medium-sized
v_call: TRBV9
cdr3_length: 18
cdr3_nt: TGTGCCAGCAGCGTAGGCGACTCCACCTCCCCCTTCACAGATACGCAGTATTTT
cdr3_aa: CASSVGDSTSPFTDTQYF